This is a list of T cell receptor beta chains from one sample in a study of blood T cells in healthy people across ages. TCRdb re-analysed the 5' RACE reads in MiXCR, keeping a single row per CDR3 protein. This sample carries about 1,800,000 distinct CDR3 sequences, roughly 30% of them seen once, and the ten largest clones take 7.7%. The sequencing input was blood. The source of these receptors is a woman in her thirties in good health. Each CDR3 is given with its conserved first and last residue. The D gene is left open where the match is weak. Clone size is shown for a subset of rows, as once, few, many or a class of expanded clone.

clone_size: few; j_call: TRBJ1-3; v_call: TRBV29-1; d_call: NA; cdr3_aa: CSVEDVTACSGNTIYF; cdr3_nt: TGCAGCGTTGAAGATGTCACAGCTTGCTCTGGAAACACCATATATTTT
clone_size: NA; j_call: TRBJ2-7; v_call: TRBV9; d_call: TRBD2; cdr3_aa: CASSTTSGAYNEQYF; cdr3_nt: TGTGCCAGCAGTACGACTAGCGGGGCTTACAATGAGCAGTACTTC
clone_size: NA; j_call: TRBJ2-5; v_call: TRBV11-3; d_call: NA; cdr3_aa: CASSLTSTVQETQYF; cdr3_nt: TGTGCCAGCAGCTTAACCTCGACAGTCCAAGAGACCCAGTACTTC
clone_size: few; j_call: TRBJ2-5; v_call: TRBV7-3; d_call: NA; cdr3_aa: CAGSLQGGETQYF; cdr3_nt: TGTGCCGGCAGCTTACAAGGGGGGGAGACCCAGTACTTC
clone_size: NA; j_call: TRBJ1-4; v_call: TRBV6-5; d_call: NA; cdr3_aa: CASSYSRQPREKRFF; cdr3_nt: TGTGCCAGCAGTTACTCCCGCCAGCCTAGGGAAAAACGGTTTTTT
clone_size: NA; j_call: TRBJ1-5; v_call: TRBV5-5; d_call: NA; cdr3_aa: CASSPSRDLPQHF; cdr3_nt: TGTGCCAGCAGCCCCTCCAGGGACCTGCCCCAGCATTTT
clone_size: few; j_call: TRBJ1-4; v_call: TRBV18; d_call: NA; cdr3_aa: CASSPLPGGREKLFF; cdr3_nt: TGTGCCAGCTCACCATTGCCGGGAGGCAGGGAAAAACTGTTTTTT
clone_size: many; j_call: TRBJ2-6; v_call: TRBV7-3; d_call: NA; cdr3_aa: CASSFLSSGANVLTF; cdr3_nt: TGTGCCAGCAGTTTCCTCAGCTCTGGGGCCAACGTCCTGACTTTC
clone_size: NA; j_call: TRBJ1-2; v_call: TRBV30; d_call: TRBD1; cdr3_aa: CAWTGGVGYTF; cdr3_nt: TGTGCCTGGACAGGGGGCGTTGGCTACACCTTC
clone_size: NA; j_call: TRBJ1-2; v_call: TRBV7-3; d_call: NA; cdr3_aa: CASSLIPGPRDGYTF; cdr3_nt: TGTGCCAGCAGCTTAATACCGGGTCCACGGGATGGCTACACCTTC
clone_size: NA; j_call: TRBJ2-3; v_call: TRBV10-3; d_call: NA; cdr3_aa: CAISEPLLNRTSDRDSSTDTQYF; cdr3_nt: TGTGCCATCAGTGAGCCCCTGCTGAACCGTACAAGCGACAGGGACTCTAGCACAGATACGCAGTATTTT
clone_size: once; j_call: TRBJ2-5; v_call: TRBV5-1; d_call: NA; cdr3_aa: CASSSGTHRDTVTQYF; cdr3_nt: TGCGCCAGCAGCTCGGGAACTCACAGGGATACGGTGACCCAGTACTTC
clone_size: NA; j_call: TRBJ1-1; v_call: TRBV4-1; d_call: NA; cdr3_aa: CASSPPIIGEAFF; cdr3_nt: TGCGCCAGCAGCCCCCCTATCATCGGTGAAGCTTTCTTT
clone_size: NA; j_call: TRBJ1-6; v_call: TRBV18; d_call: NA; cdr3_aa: CASSPRQSDSPLHF; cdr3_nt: TGTGCCAGCTCACCACGGCAAAGTGATTCACCCCTCCACTTT
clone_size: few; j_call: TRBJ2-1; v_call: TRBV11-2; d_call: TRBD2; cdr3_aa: CASSPGGDRSSYNEQFF; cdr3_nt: TGTGCCAGCAGCCCGGGGGGGGACCGGAGCTCCTACAATGAGCAGTTCTTC
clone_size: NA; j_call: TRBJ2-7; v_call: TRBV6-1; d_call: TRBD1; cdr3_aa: CASSENRDRVSYEQYF; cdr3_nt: TGTGCCAGCAGTGAAAACCGGGACAGGGTTTCCTACGAGCAGTACTTC
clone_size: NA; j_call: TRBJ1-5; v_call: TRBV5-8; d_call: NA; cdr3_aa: CASVRRGYSNQPQHF; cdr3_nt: TGTGCCAGCGTAAGGAGGGGTTATAGCAATCAGCCCCAGCATTTT
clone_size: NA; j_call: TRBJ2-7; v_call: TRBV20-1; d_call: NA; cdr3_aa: CSAVRGAPSSYEQYF; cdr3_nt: TGCAGTGCGGTCCGGGGGGCCCCGAGCTCCTACGAGCAGTACTTC
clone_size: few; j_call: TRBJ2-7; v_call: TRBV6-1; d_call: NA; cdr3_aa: CASSPSVLVTEQYF; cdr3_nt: TGTGCCAGCAGTCCCTCCGTATTAGTCACCGAGCAGTACTTC
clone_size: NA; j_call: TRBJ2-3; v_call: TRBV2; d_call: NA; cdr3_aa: CASSDGRRQYF; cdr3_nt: TGTGCCAGCAGTGACGGGCGGCGGCAGTATTTT
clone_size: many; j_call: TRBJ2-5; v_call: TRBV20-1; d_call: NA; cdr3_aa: CSAVRRETQYF; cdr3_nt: TGCAGTGCGGTACGCAGAGAGACCCAGTACTTC
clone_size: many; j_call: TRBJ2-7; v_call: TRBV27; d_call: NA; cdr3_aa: CASKLGLDYEQYF; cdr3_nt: TGTGCCAGCAAGCTAGGACTCGACTACGAGCAGTACTTC
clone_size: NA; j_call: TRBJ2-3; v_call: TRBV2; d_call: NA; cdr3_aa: CASSETLATGTQYF; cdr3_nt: TGTGCCAGCAGTGAAACTCTAGCAACAGGTACGCAGTATTTT
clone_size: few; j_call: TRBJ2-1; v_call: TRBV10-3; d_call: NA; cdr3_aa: CAISGQAKVNEQFF; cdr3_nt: TGTGCCATCAGTGGACAGGCCAAAGTAAATGAGCAGTTCTTC
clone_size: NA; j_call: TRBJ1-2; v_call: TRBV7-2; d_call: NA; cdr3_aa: CASSSGGALGYTF; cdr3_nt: TGTGCCAGCAGCTCGGGGGGGGCGCTAGGCTACACCTTC
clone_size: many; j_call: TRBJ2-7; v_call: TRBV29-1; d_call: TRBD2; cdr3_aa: CSVDWVLAGGPGGYEQYF; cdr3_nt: TGCAGCGTTGATTGGGTTCTAGCGGGAGGGCCAGGAGGTTACGAGCAGTACTTC
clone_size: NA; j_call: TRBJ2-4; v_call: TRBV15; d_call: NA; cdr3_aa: CATSREGPGTPGNIQYF; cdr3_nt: TGTGCCACCAGCAGAGAGGGACCGGGGACCCCGGGTAACATTCAGTACTTC
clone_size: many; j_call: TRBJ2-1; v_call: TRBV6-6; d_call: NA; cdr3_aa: CASSYESGRMVEQFF; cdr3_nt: TGTGCCAGCAGTTACGAATCGGGGCGGATGGTTGAGCAGTTCTTC
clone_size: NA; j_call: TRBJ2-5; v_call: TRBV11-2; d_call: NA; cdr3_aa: CASAPYAEETQYF; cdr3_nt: TGTGCCAGCGCCCCCTACGCGGAAGAGACCCAGTACTTC
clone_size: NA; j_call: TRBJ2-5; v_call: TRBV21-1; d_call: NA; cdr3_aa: CASSRFRREEKTQYF; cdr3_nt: TGTGCCAGCAGTAGGTTTAGGCGGGAGGAAAAGACCCAGTACTTC
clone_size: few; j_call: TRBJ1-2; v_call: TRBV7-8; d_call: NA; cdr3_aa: CASSPPGAGNYGYTF; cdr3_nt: TGTGCCAGCAGCCCTCCTGGAGCAGGCAACTATGGCTACACCTTC
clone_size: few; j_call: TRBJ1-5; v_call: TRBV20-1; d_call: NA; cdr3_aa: CGARIPGGAGNQPQHF; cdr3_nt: TGCGGTGCTAGGATACCCGGGGGGGCTGGCAATCAGCCCCAGCATTTT
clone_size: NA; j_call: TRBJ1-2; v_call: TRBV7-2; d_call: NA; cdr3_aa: CASSPDAGRLYVGYTF; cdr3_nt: TGTGCCAGCAGCCCCGACGCGGGCAGGCTCTACGTAGGCTACACCTTC
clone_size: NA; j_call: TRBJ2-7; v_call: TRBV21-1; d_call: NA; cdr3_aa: CASSKHGQGFCEQYF; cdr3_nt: TGTGCCAGCAGCAAACATGGCCAGGGGTTCTGCGAGCAGTACTTC
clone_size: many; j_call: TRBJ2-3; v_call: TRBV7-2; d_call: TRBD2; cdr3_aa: CASIKRGSTDTQYF; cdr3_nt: TGTGCCAGCATCAAGCGGGGGTCCACAGATACGCAGTATTTT
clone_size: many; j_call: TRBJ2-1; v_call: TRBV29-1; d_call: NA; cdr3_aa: CSVEPNSGPNGEQFF; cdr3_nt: TGCAGCGTTGAACCGAATTCGGGTCCGAATGGGGAGCAGTTCTTC
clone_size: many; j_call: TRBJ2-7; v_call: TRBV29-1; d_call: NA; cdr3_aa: CSVDRGGNSYEQYF; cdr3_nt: TGCAGCGTTGACCGGGGTGGTAACTCCTACGAGCAGTACTTC
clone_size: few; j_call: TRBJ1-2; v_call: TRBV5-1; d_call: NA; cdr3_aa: CASRPDRYGYTF; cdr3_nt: TGCGCCAGCAGGCCCGACAGGTATGGCTACACCTTC
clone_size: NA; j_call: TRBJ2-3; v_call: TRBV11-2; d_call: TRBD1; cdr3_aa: CASSFYRGWDTQYF; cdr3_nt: TGTGCCAGCAGCTTCTACAGGGGATGGGATACGCAGTATTTT
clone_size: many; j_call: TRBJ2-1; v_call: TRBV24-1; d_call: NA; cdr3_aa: CATSDLLRGREQFF; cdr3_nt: TGTGCCACCAGTGATTTGCTGAGGGGTCGGGAGCAGTTCTTC
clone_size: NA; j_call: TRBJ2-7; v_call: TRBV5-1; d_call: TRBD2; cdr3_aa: CASSRTGTSGRRYEQYF; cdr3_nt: TGCGCCAGCAGCCGTACCGGGACTAGCGGGAGGAGGTACGAGCAGTACTTC
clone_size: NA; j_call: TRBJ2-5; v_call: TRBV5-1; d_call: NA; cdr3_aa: CASSLRLGSTNEQYF; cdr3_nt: TGCGCCAGCAGCTTACGGCTTGGGAGTACAAATGAGCAGTACTTC
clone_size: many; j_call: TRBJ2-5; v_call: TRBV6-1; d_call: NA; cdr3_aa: CASGDGQETQYF; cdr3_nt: TGTGCCAGCGGGGACGGACAAGAGACCCAGTACTTC
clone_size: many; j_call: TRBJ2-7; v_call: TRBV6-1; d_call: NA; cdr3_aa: CASRARGQSYEQYF; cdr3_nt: TGTGCCAGCAGAGCCCGGGGGCAATCCTACGAGCAGTACTTC
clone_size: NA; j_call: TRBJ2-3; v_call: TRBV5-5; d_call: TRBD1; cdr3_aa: CASSRTGRSTDTQYF; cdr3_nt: TGTGCCAGCAGCCGGACAGGGAGGAGCACAGATACGCAGTATTTT
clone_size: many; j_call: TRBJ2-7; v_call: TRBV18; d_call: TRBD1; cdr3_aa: CASGQGSSYEQYF; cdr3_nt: TGTGCCAGCGGACAGGGGAGCTCCTACGAGCAGTACTTC
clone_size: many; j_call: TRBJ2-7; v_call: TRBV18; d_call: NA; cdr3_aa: CASSPIGPYEQYF; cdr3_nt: TGTGCCAGCTCACCAATAGGCCCCTACGAGCAGTACTTC
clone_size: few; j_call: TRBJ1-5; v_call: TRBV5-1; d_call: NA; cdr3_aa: CASSPGTEGQPQHF; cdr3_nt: TGCGCCAGCAGCCCGGGGACCGAGGGTCAGCCCCAGCATTTT
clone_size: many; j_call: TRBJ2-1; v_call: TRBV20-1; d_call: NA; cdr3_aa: CSASPRRTLGNEQFF; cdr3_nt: TGCAGTGCTTCCCCAAGGAGAACGTTAGGCAATGAGCAGTTCTTC
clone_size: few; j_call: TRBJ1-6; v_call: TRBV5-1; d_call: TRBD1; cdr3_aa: CASSWRDRENSPLHF; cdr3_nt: TGCGCCAGCAGCTGGAGGGACAGGGAGAATTCACCCCTCCACTTT
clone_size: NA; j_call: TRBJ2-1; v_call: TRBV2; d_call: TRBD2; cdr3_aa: CASSTGTSGLEQFF; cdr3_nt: TGTGCCAGCAGTACCGGGACTAGCGGGCTTGAGCAGTTCTTC
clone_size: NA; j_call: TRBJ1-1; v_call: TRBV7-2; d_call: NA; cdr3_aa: CASSLAGRRKAFF; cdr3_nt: TGTGCCAGCAGCTTAGCGGGACGGAGAAAAGCTTTCTTT
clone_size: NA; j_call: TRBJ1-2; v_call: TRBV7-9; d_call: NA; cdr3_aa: CASSPLGGHYNYGYTF; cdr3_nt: TGTGCCAGCAGCCCACTCGGGGGCCACTATAACTATGGCTACACCTTC
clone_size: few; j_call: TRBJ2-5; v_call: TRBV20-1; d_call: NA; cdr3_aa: CSASSGAPYQETQYF; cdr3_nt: TGCAGTGCTAGTAGTGGGGCCCCCTACCAAGAGACCCAGTACTTC
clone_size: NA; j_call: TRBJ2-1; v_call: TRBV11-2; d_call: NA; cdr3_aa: CASSLDPTGYNEQFF; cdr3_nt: TGTGCCAGCAGCTTAGATCCGACAGGTTACAATGAGCAGTTCTTC
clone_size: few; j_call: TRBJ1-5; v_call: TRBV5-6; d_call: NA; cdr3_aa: CASSWGHSNQPQHF; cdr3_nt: TGTGCCAGCAGCTGGGGCCATAGCAATCAGCCCCAGCATTTT
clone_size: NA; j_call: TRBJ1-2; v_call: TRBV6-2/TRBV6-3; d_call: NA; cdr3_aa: CASSYSISSEGRYGYTF; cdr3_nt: TGTGCCAGCAGTTACTCGATTTCTTCGGAGGGCCGCTATGGCTACACCTTC
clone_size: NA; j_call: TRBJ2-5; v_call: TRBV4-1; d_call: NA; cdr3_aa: CASSQGSTGRETQYF; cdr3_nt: TGCGCCAGCAGCCAGGGATCGACGGGCCGGGAGACCCAGTACTTC
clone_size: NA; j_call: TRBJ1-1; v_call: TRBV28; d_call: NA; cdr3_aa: CASSLSTGWNTEAFF; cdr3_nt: TGTGCCAGCAGTTTATCCACTGGGTGGAACACTGAAGCTTTCTTT